This record covers a single T cell receptor beta chain. The sample is drawn from a study of cytomegalovirus exposure and HLA in healthy donors. Overall study context: Approximately 180 million T cells yielded around 120 million unique TCR beta sequences in earlier analysis.

In the PCR, 60 Vbeta and 13 Jbeta primers were used. Repertoires were generated with immunoSEQ multiplex PCR, while TCRdb's copy carries only in-frame clones and drops some. The sample carries more than 85,000 clones, over 60% recorded once. The V gene lost 4 bases and the J gene lost 0 bases, with 16 bases spanning the gap. Germline CDR1 reads LGHNA; CDR2 reads YNFKEQ. The CDR3 is made up of 16 amino acids. The sequence was collected from a man aged 25 to 45 in good health and CMV-seropositive. The sequenced material came from PBMCs. V gene TRBV4-2 combines with J gene TRBJ2-7; tentatively, D is TRBD2 (6 bases). For the CDR3, the DNA is TGTGCCAGCAGCCCCTCCCGGGACTCAAGCTCCTACGAGCAGTACTTC. It yields the protein CASSPSRDSSSYEQYF.